The 18 T cell receptor beta chains reported below all come from one sample, sequenced in a study of T-cell reconstitution after alpha-beta-depleted transplantation in children. A TCRbeta library incorporating unique molecular identifiers was prepared. Each CDR3 protein is one row after TCRdb ran MiXCR on the PCR reads. The table includes 500,000 to 600,000 distinct CDR3 sequences, approximately 32% detected once. Sequencing was performed on PBMCs from the stem cell graft donor, taken from the stem cell graft. These TCRs come from a human donor who donated a stem cell graft to a child with aplastic anemia.

CDR3 DNA sequence: TGTGCCAGCAGTCCTAAAACAGGGGGCCGGTCGGCTGAAGCTTTCTTT. Its translation is CASSPKTGGRSAEAFF. The chain carries TRBV28 and TRBJ1-1, with 9 positions matching TRBD1. The CDR3 runs 16 residues. CDR1 and CDR2 from the germline V gene are MDHEN and SYDVKM. V lost 5 bases, J lost 6 bases, and 13 bases stayed unmatched.

This clonotype was counted a few times. This chain connects TRBV6-2 or TRBV6-3 to TRBJ2-1, with D unresolved. Germline values: CDR1 MNHEY, CDR2 SVGEGT. The CDR3 length is 13 residues. The V and J ends lost 2 bases and 7 bases respectively, with 9 bases between them. The CDR3 here is CASSYGQINEQFF. In nucleotides, the CDR3 is TGTGCCAGCAGTTACGGGCAGATAAATGAGCAGTTCTTC.

This rearrangement joins TRBV6-2 or TRBV6-3 to TRBJ2-4; weak D call: TRBD1 (6 bases). There are 15 residues in the CDR3. Germline CDR1 MNHEY, CDR2 SVGEGT. Trimming took 8 bases from V and 8 from J, leaving 22 bases between them. The CDR3: CASQKLINRDDIQYF. The DNA for the CDR3 is TGTGCCAGCCAAAAGCTTATCAACAGGGACGACATTCAGTACTTC.

In this sample, this clonotype turned up a few times. The chain couples TRBV7-2 to TRBJ1-1; 7 bases agree with TRBD1. The CDR3 extends over 12 amino acids. Trimming took 5 bases from V and 10 from J; bases not matched to a gene: 7. From germline, CDR1 is SGHTA and CDR2 FQGNSA. The CDR3 protein is CASSADRTVAFF. The CDR3 DNA sequence: TGTGCCAGCAGCGCGGACAGGACGGTAGCTTTCTTT.

This sequence joins TRBV6-6 and TRBJ1-2, with D unresolved. V was clipped by 2 bases and J by 0 bases, with 4 bases between them. Germline CDR1 is MNHNY and CDR2 is SVGAGI (reference sequence). The CDR3 runs to 13 residues. Written as DNA, the CDR3 is TGTGCCAGCAGTTACGTCTCTAACTATGGCTACACCTTC. Protein sequence: CASSYVSNYGYTF.

This clonotype was seen a handful of times. The V gene is TRBV6-1, the J gene TRBJ1-1; D gene uncertain. This CDR3 has 13 residues. V was trimmed by 2 bases and J by 3 bases, leaving 7 bases between them. Germline V gene data show CDR1 as MNHNS and CDR2 as SASEGT. The CDR3 loop reads CASSETAHTEAFF. CDR3 DNA sequence: TGTGCCAGCAGTGAAACAGCTCACACTGAAGCTTTCTTT.

This chain links TRBV5-1 with TRBJ2-5; D perhaps matches TRBD1 (6 bases). CDR1 and CDR2 (germline): SGHRS, YFSETQ. The CDR3 runs 14 residues. Trimming took off 0 bases at V and 2 bases at J, with 8 bases between the two ends. The CDR3 bases are TGCGCCAGCAGCTTGGGACAGGTACAAGAGACCCAGTACTTC. Translated: CASSLGQVQETQYF.

The rearrangement uses TRBV12-3 or TRBV12-4 and TRBJ2-4; TRBD2 might be the D (5 bases). Trimming cost V 5 bases and J 1 base, with 12 bases left between them. This CDR3 has 15 amino acids. CDR3 amino acids: CASSLGGFAKNIQYF. The CDR3, as DNA: TGTGCCAGCAGTCTCGGCGGGTTTGCCAAAAACATTCAGTACTTC.

The chain employs TRBV15 and TRBJ2-7, with D maybe TRBD2 (5 bases). This CDR3 is 15 amino acids long. With 1 base removed from V and 6 bases from J, the gap between germline ends came to 16 bases. Germline values: CDR1 LNHNV, CDR2 YYDKDF (reference sequence). CDR3 protein: CATSRGLGSQGEQYF. The CDR3 DNA is TGTGCCACCAGCAGAGGTCTTGGGAGTCAAGGCGAGCAGTACTTC.

This clonotype came up a few times. One end of the junction does not line up with germline, which may come from a read error. This chain links TRBV6-8 with TRBJ2-2, with D maybe TRBD1 (6 bases). Germline values: CDR1 MNHGY, CDR2 SAAAGT. This CDR3 spans 15 amino acids. In DNA, the CDR3 is TGTGCCAGCCAAGACAGGCCCACGAAGACCGGGGAGCTGTTTTTT. Its translation: CASQDRPTKTGELFF.

V and J are TRBV19 and TRBJ2-7, with 15 bases aligning to TRBD2. The CDR3 extends over 15 amino acids. Germline loops: CDR1 LNHDA, CDR2 SQIVND (reference sequence). V trimming: 3 bases; J trimming: 3 bases; junction bases outside the gene matches: 0. The CDR3 coding sequence is TGTGCCAGTAGTATGGGACTAGCGGGAGGCTACGAGCAGTACTTC. Protein: CASSMGLAGGYEQYF.

This clonotype was detected a few times. The CDR3 sequence is CAIRPGLYPTGELFF. For the CDR3, the DNA is TGTGCCATCAGACCGGGACTTTATCCCACCGGGGAGCTGTTTTTT. The chain carries TRBV27 and TRBJ2-2, with a weak D call TRBD2 (6 bases). V lost 10 bases and J lost 4, with 19 bases in between. The CDR3 spans 15 residues. Germline V CDR1 and CDR2: MNHEY, SMNVEV (reference sequence).

The sample holds a few counts of this clonotype. This chain joins TRBV7-2 and TRBJ2-5, with no clear D. CDR1 SGHTA and CDR2 FQGNSA come from the germline V gene. This CDR3 spans 16 amino acids. The V and J ends lost 1 base and 6 bases respectively, with 18 bases between them. The CDR3 loop reads CASSLENLGLKQTQYF. DNA for the CDR3: TGTGCCAGCAGCTTAGAAAATCTGGGCCTCAAGCAGACCCAGTACTTC.

The gene calls are TRBV5-4 and TRBJ2-1; 11 nucleotides line up with TRBD2. The CDR3 has 16 residues. Germline trimming cut 3 bases from V and 4 bases from J; bases unmatched to any gene: 6. Germline V gives CDR1 SGHNT, CDR2 YYREEE (reference sequence). The CDR3 nucleotides read TGTGCCAGCAGCTCGGAACTAGCGGGAGTGTACAATGAGCAGTTCTTC. It is translated as CASSSELAGVYNEQFF.

The sample holds a few counts of this clonotype. The chain combines TRBV6-2 or TRBV6-3 with TRBJ2-1; 14 positions agree with TRBD2. The CDR3 has 16 residues. V was clipped by 6 bases and J by 8 bases; unmatched bases: 9. Germline values: CDR1 MNHEY, CDR2 SVGEGT. The CDR3: CASSPGTSGSIYEQFF. CDR3 sequence (DNA): TGTGCCAGCAGCCCAGGGACTAGCGGGAGTATCTATGAGCAGTTCTTC.

The chain couples TRBV7-2 to TRBJ2-3; 12 bases map to TRBD2. The CDR3 contains 16 residues. Per germline, CDR1 SGHTA and CDR2 FQGNSA. Germline trimming cut 3 bases from V and 4 bases from J; bases unmatched to any gene: 5. CDR3 nucleotides: TGTGCCAGCAGCTTCGGACTAGCGGGAACCGCAGATACGCAGTATTTT. This encodes CASSFGLAGTADTQYF.

The chain uses TRBV14 and TRBJ2-2, with D uncertain. V lost 1 base and J 6 bases, leaving 6 bases between the germline ends. The CDR3 extends over 13 amino acids. Germline values: CDR1 SGHDN, CDR2 FVKESK. The CDR3 nucleotides are TGTGCCAGCAGCCAAGGGGTGGCCGGGGAGCTGTTTTTT. This codes for CASSQGVAGELFF.

The gene calls are TRBV7-2 and TRBJ2-7, with D unclear. The CDR3 is 15 amino acids. V was clipped by 6 bases and J by 0 bases, with 15 bases between them. Germline V lookup: CDR1 SGHTA, CDR2 FQGNSA. The CDR3 loop is CASSLSHRPSYEQYF. CDR3 bases: TGTGCCAGCAGTCTAAGTCACAGACCCTCCTACGAGCAGTACTTC.